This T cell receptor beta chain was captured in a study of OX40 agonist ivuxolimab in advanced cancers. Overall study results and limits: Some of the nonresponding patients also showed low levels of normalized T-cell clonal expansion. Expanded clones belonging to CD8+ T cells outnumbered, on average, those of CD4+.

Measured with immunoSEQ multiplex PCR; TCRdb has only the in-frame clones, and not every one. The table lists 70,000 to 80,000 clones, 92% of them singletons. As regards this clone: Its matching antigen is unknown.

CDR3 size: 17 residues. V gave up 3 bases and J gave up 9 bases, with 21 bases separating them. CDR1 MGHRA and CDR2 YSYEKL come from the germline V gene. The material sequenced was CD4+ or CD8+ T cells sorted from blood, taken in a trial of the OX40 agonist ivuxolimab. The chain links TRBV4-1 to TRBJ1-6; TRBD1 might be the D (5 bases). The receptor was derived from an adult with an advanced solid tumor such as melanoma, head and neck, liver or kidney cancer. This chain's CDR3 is CASSHQGPRFLGSPLHF. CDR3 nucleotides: TGCGCCAGCAGCCACCAGGGACCCCGCTTTTTAGGTTCACCCCTCCACTTT.